A single TCR beta chain is shown here with its context. CDR3 length: 16 amino acids. V was clipped by 7 bases and J by 2 bases; unmatched bases: 11. Germline CDR1 is LNHDA and CDR2 is SQIVND (reference sequence). The data stem from a study of T cell responses to AZD1222 COVID-19 vaccine. Libraries were prepared by immunoSEQ multiplex PCR; TCRdb keeps only in-frame clonotypes and omits some of them. In the table there are roughly 40,000 clones, 60% to 85% of which are singletons. The sequences come from peripheral blood, collected on day 0 of AZD1222 vaccination. The receptor's source is an adult in good health. The V and J genes are TRBV19 and TRBJ1-3, with 7 positions matching TRBD1. The CDR3, as DNA: TGTGCCAGTACCCGGACAGGCGTCCCTCCTGGAAACACCATATATTTT. This encodes CASTRTGVPPGNTIYF.